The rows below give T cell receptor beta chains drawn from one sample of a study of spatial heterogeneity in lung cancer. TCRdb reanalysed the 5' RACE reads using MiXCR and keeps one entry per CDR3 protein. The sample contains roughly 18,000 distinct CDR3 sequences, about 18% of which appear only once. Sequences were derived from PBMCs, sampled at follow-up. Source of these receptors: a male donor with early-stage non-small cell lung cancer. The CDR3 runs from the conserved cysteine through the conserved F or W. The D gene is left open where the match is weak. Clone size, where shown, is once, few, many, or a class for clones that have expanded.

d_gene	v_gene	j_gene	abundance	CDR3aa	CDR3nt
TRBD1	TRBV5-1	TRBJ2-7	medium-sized	CASSLRDRTGIPHEQYF	TGCGCCAGCAGCTTGCGCGACCGGACAGGGATTCCCCACGAGCAGTACTTC
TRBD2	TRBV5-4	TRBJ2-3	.	CASSPRTSGGDTQYF	TGTGCCAGCAGCCCGCGGACTAGCGGGGGGGATACGCAGTATTTT
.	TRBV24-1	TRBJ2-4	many	CATSDPYSAKNIQYF	TGTGCCACCAGTGATCCTTATTCTGCCAAAAACATTCAGTACTTC
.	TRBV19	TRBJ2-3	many	CASSLDTIWDTQYF	TGTGCCAGTAGTCTCGACACTATATGGGATACGCAGTATTTT
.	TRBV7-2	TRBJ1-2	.	CASSAVNYGYTF	TGTGCCAGCAGCGCAGTGAACTATGGCTACACCTTC
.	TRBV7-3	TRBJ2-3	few	CASSSAWGGTQYF	TGTGCCAGCAGCTCCGCCTGGGGCGGTACGCAGTATTTT
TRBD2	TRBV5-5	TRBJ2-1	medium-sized	CASSLRSGVYNEQFF	TGTGCCAGCAGCTTGCGCAGCGGGGTCTACAATGAGCAGTTCTTC
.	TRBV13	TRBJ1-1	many	CASSLEDTEAFF	TGTGCCAGCAGCTTAGAGGACACTGAAGCTTTCTTT
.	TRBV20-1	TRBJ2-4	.	CSARDWRENIQYF	TGCAGTGCTAGAGATTGGAGGGAAAACATTCAGTACTTC
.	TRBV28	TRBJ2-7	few	CASSLLAYEQYF	TGTGCCAGCAGTCTCCTAGCGTACGAGCAGTACTTC
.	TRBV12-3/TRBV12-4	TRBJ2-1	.	CASSFFPTGEQFF	TGTGCCAGCAGTTTTTTTCCCACGGGTGAGCAGTTCTTC
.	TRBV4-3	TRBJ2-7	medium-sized	CASSQVKVSYEQYF	TGCGCCAGCAGCCAAGTAAAAGTGTCCTACGAGCAGTACTTC
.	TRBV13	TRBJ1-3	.	CASSLRWGRRFSGNTIYF	TGTGCCAGCAGCTTACGATGGGGACGTCGATTCTCTGGAAACACCATATATTTT
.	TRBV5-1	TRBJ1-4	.	CASSLRGHLGEKLFF	TGCGCCAGCAGCTTAAGGGGCCACCTCGGTGAAAAACTGTTTTTT
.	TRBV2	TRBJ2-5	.	CASGRETQYF	TGTGCCAGCGGGCGAGAGACCCAGTACTTC
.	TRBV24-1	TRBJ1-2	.	CATGGGAYGYTF	TGTGCCACCGGCGGGGGAGCCTATGGCTACACCTTC
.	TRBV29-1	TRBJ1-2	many	CSVVSPNYGYTF	TGCAGCGTTGTCAGTCCTAACTATGGCTACACCTTC
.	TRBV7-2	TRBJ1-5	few	CASSLRQVTNQPQHF	TGTGCCAGCAGCCTCCGACAGGTTACGAATCAGCCCCAGCATTTT
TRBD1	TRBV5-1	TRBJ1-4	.	CASSLGTGLEKLFF	TGCGCCAGCAGCTTGGGGACAGGGCTTGAAAAACTGTTTTTT
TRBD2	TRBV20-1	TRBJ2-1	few	CSALGLAAYNEQFF	TGCAGTGCACTGGGACTAGCGGCCTACAATGAGCAGTTCTTC
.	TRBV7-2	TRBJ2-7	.	CASSLVAGSYEKYF	TGTGCCAGCAGCTTAGTCGCGGGGTCTTACGAGAAGTACTTC
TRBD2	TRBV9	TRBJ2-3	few	CASSARFGSGATSTDTQYF	TGTGCCAGCAGCGCCAGGTTCGGTAGCGGGGCCACTAGCACAGATACGCAGTATTTT